This T cell receptor beta chain was sequenced during a study of T cell changes during pregnancy in multiple sclerosis. TCRdb's copy holds only in-frame clones and misses some; the assay was immunoSEQ multiplex PCR. The sample includes tens of thousands of clones, approximately 91% seen only once; the top ten take less than 4.5%. V gave up 7 bases and J gave up 6 bases; unmatched junction bases: 11. This CDR3 contains 16 residues. Germline values: CDR1 MDHEN, CDR2 SYDVKM. The chain combines TRBV28 with TRBJ2-5; 13 bases match TRBD2. This TCR was recovered from a female donor in good health, enrolled as a control in a pregnancy study. The material was peripheral blood, obtained in the second trimester of pregnancy. CDR3 coding DNA: TGTGCCAGCACTGCTCCGGGACTAGCGGGAAGAAAGACCCAGTACTTC. Translated: CASTAPGLAGRKTQYF.